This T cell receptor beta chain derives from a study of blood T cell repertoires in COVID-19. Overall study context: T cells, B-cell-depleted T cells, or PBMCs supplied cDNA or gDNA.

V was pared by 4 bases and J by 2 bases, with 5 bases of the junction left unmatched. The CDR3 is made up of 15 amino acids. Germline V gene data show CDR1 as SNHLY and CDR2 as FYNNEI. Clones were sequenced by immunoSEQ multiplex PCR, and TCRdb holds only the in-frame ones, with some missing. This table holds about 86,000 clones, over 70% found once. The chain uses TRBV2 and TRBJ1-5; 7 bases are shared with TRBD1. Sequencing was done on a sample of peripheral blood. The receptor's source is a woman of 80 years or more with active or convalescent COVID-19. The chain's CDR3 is CASSGDRVGNQPQHF. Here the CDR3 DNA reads TGTGCCAGCAGTGGTGACAGGGTTGGCAATCAGCCCCAGCATTTT.